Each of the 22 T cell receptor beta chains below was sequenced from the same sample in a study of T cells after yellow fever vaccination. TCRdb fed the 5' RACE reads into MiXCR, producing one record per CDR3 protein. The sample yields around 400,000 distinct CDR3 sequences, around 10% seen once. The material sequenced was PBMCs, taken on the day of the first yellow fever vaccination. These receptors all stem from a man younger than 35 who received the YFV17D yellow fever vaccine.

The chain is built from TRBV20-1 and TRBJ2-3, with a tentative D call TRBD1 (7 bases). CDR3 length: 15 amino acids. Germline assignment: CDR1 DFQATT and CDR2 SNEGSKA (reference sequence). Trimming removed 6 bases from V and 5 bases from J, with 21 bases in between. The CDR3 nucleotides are TGCAGTGCGGGGAATGGAGGGGGCACGGGAGATACGCAGTATTTT. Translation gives CSAGNGGGTGDTQYF.

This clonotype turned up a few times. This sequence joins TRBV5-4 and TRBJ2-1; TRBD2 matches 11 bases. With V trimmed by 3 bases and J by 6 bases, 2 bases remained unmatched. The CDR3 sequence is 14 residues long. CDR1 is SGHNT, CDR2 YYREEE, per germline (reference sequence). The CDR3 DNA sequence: TGTGCCAGCAGCTCCCTAGCGGGGGGCAATGAGCAGTTCTTC. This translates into CASSSLAGGNEQFF.

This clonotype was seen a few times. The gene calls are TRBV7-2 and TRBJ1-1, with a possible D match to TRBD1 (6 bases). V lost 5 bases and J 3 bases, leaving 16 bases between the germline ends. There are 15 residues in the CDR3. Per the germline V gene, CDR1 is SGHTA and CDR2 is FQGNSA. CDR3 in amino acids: CASSPQGTQYTEAFF. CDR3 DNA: TGTGCCAGCAGCCCCCAGGGGACACAGTACACTGAAGCTTTCTTT. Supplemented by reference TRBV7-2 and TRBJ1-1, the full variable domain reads GAGVSQSPSNKVTEKGKDVELRCDPISGHTALYWYRQSLGQGLEFLIYFQGNSAPDKSGLPSDRFSAERTGGSVSTLTIQRTQQEDSAVYLCASSPQGTQYTEAFFGQGTRLTVV.

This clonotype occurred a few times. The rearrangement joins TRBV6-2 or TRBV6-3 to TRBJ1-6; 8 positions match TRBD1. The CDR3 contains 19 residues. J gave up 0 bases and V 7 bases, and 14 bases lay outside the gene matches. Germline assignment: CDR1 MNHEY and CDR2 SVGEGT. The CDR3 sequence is CASKTGAGALSSYNSPLHF. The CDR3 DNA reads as TGTGCCAGCAAGACAGGGGCTGGCGCCCTCAGCTCCTATAATTCACCCCTCCACTTT.

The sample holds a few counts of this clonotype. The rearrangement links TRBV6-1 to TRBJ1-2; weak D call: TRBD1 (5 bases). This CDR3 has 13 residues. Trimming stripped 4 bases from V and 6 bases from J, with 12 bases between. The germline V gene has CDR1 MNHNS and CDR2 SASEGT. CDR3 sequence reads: CASSVRDGNGYTF. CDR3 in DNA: TGTGCCAGCAGTGTCCGGGACGGAAATGGCTACACCTTC.

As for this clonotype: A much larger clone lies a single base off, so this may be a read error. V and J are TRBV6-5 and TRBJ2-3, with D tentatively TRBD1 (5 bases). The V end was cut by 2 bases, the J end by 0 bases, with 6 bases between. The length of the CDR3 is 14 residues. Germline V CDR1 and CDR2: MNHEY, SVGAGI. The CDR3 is CASSYGASTDTQYF. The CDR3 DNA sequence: TGTGCCAGCAGTTACGGGGCTAGCACAGATACGCAGTATTTT.

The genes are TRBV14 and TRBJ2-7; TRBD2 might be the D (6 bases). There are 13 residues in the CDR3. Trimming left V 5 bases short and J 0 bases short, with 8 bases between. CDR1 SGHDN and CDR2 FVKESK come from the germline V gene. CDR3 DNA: TGTGCCAGCAGCACCGGGAGCTCCTACGAGCAGTACGTC. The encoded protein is CASSTGSSYEQYV.

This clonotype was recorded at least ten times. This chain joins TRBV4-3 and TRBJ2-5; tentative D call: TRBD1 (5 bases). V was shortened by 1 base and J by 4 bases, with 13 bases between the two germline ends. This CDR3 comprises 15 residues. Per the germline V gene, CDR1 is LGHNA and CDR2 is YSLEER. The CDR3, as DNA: TGCGCCAGCAGCCAAGGCTGGGGCGATCTAGAGACCCAGTACTTC. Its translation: CASSQGWGDLETQYF.

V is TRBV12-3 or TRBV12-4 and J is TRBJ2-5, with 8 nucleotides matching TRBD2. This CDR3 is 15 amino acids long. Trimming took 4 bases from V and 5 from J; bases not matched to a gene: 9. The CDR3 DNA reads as TGTGCCAGCAGTTCCAGGTCTACGGGAGGGGAGACCCAGTACTTC. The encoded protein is CASSSRSTGGETQYF.

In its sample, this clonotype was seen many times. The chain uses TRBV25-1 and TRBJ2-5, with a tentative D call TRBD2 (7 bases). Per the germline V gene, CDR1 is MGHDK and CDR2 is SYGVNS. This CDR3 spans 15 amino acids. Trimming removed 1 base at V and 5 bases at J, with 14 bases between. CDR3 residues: CASSELGGPRETQYF. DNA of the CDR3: TGTGCCAGCAGTGAATTGGGGGGGCCCAGGGAGACCCAGTACTTC.

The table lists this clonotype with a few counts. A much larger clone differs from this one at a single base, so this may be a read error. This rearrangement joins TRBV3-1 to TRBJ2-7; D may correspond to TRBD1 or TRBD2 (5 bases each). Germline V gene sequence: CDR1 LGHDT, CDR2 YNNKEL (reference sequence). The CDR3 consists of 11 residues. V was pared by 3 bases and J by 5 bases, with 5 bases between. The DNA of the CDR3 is TGTGCCAGCAGCCAGGGGGACGAGCAGTACTTC. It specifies CASSQGDEQYF.

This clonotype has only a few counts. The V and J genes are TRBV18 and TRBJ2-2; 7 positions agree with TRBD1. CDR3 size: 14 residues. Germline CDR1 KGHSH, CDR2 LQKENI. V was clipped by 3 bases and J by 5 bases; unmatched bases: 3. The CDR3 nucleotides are TGTGCCAGCTCACCGCAACAGGGGACCGGGGAGCTGTTTTTT. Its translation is CASSPQQGTGELFF.

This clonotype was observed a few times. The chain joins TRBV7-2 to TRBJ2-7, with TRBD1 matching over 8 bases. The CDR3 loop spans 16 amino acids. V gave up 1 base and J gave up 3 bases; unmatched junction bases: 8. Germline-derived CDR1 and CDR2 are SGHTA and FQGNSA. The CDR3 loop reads CASSLDSRQGLYEQYV. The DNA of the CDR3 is TGTGCCAGCAGCTTAGATTCTAGACAGGGGCTCTACGAGCAGTACGTC.

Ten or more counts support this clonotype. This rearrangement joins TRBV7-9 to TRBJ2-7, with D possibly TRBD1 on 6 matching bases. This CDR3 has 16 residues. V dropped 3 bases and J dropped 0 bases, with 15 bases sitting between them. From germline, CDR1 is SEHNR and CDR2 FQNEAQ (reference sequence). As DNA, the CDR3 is TGTGCCAGCAGCTTTTCCACGGGACATCGCTCCTACGAGCAGTACGTC. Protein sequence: CASSFSTGHRSYEQYV.

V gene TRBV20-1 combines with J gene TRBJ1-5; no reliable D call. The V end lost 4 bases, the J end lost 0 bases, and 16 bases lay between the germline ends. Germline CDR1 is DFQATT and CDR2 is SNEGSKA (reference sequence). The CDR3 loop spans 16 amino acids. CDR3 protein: CSAIELSLLSNQPQHF. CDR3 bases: TGCAGTGCTATAGAACTTTCACTACTTAGCAATCAGCCCCAGCATTTT.

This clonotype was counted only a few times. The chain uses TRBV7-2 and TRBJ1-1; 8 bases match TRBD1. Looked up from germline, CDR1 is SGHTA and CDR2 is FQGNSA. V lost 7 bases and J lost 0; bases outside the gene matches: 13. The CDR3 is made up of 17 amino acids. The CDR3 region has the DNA TGTGCCAGCAACATCCCTAACAGGGGGTTGATGAACACTGAAGCTTTCTTT. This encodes CASNIPNRGLMNTEAFF.

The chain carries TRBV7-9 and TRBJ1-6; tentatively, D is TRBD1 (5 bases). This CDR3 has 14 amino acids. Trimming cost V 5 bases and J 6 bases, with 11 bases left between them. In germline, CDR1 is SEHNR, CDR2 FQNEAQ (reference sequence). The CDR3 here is CASSVGGSNSPLHF. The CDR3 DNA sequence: TGTGCCAGCAGCGTTGGGGGGTCTAATTCACCCCTCCACTTT.

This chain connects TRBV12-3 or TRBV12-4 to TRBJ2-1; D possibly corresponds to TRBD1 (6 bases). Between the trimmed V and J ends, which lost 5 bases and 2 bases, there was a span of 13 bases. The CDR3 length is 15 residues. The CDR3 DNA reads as TGTGCCAGCAGTGCCGGGACAAACCCCTACAATGAGCAGTTCTTC. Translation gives CASSAGTNPYNEQFF.

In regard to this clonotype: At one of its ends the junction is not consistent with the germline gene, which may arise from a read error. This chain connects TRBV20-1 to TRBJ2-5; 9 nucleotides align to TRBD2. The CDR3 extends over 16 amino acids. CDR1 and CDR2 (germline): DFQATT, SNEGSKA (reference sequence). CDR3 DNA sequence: TGCTGTGCTAACGACGGGATGCGGGGGGGGCAAGAGACCCAGTACTTC. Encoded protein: CCANDGMRGGQETQYF.

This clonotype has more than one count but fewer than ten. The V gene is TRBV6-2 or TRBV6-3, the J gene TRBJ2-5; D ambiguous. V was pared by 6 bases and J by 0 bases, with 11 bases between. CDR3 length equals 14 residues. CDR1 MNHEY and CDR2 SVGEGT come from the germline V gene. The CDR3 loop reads CASRGIRDQETQYF. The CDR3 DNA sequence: TGTGCCAGCAGAGGTATCCGGGACCAAGAGACCCAGTACTTC.

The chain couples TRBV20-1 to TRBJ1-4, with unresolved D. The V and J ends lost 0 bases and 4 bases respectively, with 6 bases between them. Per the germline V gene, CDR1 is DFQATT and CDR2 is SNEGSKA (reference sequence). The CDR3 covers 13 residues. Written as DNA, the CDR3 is TGCAGTGCTAGAGACAGTATTAATGAAAAACTGTTTTTT. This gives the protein CSARDSINEKLFF.

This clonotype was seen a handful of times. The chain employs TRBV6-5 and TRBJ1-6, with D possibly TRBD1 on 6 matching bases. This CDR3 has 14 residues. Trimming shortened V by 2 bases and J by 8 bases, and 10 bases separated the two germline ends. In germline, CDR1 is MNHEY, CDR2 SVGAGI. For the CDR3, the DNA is TGTGCCAGCAGTTACGGTCAGGGGTATTCACCCCTCCACTTT. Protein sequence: CASSYGQGYSPLHF.